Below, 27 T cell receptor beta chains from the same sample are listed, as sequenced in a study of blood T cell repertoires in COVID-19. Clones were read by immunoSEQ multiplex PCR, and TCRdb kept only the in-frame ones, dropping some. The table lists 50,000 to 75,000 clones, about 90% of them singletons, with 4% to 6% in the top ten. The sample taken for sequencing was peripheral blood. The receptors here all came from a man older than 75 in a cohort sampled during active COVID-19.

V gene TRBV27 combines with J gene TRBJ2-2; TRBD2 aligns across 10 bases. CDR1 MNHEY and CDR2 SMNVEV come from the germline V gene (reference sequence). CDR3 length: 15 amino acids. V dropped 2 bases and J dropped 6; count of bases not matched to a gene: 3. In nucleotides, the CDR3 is TGTGCCAGCAGTTTAGTAGCGGGAGGACCCGGGGAGCTGTTTTTT. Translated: CASSLVAGGPGELFF.

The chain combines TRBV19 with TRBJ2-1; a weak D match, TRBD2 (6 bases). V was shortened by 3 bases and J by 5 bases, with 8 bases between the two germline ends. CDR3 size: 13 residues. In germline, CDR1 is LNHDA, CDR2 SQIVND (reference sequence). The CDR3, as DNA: TGTGCCAGTAGTATCCGGGGGAACAATGAGCAGTTCTTC. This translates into CASSIRGNNEQFF.

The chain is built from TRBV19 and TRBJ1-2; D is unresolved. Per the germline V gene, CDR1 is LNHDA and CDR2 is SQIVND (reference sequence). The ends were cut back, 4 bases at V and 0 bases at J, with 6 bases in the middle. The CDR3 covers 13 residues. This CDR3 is CASSTSANYGYTF. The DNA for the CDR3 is TGTGCCAGTAGTACTTCAGCTAACTATGGCTACACCTTC. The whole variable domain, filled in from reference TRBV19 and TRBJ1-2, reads DGGITQSPKYLFRKEGQNVTLSCEQNLNHDAMYWYRQDPGQGLRLIYYSQIVNDFQKGDIAEGYSVSREKKESFPLTVTSAQKNPTAFYLCASSTSANYGYTFGSGTRLTVV.

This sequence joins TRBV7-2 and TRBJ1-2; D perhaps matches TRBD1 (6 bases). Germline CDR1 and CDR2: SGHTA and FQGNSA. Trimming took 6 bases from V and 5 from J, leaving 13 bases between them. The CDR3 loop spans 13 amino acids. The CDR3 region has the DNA TGTGCCAGCAGGGTGACAGGATCATATGGCTACACCTTC. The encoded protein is CASRVTGSYGYTF.

DNA of the CDR3: TGCGCCAGCAGCTTGGTTCTGGAGAAAGAGACCCAGTACTTC. Translating gives CASSLVLEKETQYF. The chain has TRBV5-1 and TRBJ2-5; D is uncertain. V was trimmed by 0 bases and J by 3 bases, leaving 9 bases between them. The CDR3 is 14 amino acids. Germline values: CDR1 SGHRS, CDR2 YFSETQ. Supplemented by reference TRBV5-1 and TRBJ2-5, the full variable domain reads KAGVTQTPRYLIKTRGQQVTLSCSPISGHRSVSWYQQTPGQGLQFLFEYFSETQRNKGNFPGRFSGRQFSNSRSEMNVSTLELGDSALYLCASSLVLEKETQYFGPGTRLLVL.

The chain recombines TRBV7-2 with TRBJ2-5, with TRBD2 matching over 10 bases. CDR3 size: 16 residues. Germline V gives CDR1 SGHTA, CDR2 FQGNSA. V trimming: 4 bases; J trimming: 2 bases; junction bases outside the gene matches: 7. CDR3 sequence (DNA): TGTGCCAGCAGCTGGAGAGCGGGGGGGTTTCAAGAGACCCAGTACTTC. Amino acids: CASSWRAGGFQETQYF.

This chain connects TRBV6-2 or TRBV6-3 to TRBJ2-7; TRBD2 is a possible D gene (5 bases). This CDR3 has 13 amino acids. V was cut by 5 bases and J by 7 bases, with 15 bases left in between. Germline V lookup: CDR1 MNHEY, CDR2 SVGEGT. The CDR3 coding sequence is TGTGCCAGCAGTCCCGGACTCTCGGGAGAGCAGTACTTC. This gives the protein CASSPGLSGEQYF.

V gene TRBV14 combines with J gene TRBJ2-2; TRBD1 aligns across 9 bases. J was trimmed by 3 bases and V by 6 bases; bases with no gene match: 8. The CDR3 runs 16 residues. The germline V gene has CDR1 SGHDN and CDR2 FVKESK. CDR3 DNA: TGTGCCAGCAGACAATTTGGGACAGGGCACACCGGGGAGCTGTTTTTT. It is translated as CASRQFGTGHTGELFF.

This CDR3 is CASSAGTGLTTGEKLFF. CDR3 bases: TGTGCCAGCAGCGCCGGGACAGGGCTAACGACGGGTGAAAAACTGTTTTTT. The chain employs TRBV5-4 and TRBJ1-4; 9 nucleotides line up with TRBD1. The CDR3 covers 17 residues. CDR1 and CDR2 from the germline V gene are SGHNT and YYREEE (reference sequence). V shed 4 bases and J 7 bases; nucleotides not matched to a gene: 14. Supplemented by reference TRBV5-4 and TRBJ1-4, the full variable domain reads ETGVTQSPTHLIKTRGQQVTLRCSSQSGHNTVSWYQQALGQGPQFIFQYYREEENGRGNFPPRFSGLQFPNYSSELNVNALELDDSALYLCASSAGTGLTTGEKLFFGSGTQLSVL.

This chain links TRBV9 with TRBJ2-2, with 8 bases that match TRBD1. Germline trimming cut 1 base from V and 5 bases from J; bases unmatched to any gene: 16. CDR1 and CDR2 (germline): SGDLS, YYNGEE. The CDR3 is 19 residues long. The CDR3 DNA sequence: TGTGCCAGCAGCGTAAAATCTTGGGCAGGGACAGGCGGTACCGGGGAGCTGTTTTTT. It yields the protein CASSVKSWAGTGGTGELFF.

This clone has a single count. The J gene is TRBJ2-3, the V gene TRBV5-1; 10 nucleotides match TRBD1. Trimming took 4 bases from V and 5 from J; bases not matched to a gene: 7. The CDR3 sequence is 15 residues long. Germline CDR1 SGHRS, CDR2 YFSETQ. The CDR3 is CASSPDRGRGDTQYF. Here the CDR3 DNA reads TGCGCCAGCAGCCCCGACAGGGGGCGCGGAGATACGCAGTATTTT. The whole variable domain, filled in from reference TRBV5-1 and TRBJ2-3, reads KAGVTQTPRYLIKTRGQQVTLSCSPISGHRSVSWYQQTPGQGLQFLFEYFSETQRNKGNFPGRFSGRQFSNSRSEMNVSTLELGDSALYLCASSPDRGRGDTQYFGPGTRLTVL.

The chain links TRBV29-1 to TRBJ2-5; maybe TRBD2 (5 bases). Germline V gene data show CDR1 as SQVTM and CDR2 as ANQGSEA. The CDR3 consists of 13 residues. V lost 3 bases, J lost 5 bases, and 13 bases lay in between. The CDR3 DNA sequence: TGCAGCGTTGACCCGGGGATGGGGGAGACCCAGTACTTC. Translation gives CSVDPGMGETQYF.

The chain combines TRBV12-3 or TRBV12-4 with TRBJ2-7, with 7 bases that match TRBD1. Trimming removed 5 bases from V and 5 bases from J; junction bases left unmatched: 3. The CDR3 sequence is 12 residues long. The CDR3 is CASSRQGNEQYF. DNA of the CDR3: TGTGCCAGCAGTCGACAGGGCAACGAGCAGTACTTC.

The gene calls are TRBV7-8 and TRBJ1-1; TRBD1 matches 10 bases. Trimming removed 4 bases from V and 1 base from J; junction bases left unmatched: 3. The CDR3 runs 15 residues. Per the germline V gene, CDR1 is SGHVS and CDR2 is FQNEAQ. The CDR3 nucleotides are TGTGCCAGCAGCTCTAGGGACAGGGGGAACACTGAAGCTTTCTTT. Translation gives CASSSRDRGNTEAFF.

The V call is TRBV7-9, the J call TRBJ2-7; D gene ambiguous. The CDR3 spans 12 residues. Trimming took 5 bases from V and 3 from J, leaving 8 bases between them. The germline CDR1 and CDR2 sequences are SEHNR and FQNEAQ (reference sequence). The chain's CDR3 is CASSQLIYEQYF. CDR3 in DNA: TGTGCCAGCAGCCAACTGATCTACGAGCAGTACTTC.

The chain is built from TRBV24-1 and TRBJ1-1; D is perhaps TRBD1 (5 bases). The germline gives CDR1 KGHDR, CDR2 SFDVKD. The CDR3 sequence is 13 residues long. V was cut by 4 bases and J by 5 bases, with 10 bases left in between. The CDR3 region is CATSDRSGTEAFF. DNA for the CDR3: TGTGCCACCAGTGACCGGTCAGGGACTGAAGCTTTCTTT.

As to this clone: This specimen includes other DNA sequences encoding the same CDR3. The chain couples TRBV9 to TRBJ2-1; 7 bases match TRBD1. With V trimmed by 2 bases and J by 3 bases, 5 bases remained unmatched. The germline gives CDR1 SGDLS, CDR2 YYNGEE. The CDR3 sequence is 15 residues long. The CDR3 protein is CASSVGQVGYNEQFF. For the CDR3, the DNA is TGTGCCAGCAGCGTCGGACAGGTCGGCTACAATGAGCAGTTCTTC. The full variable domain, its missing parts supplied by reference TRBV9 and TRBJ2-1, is DSGVTQTPKHLITATGQRVTLRCSPRSGDLSVYWYQQSLDQGLQFLIQYYNGEERAKGNILERFSAQQFPDLHSELNLSSLELGDSALYFCASSVGQVGYNEQFFGPGTRLTVL.

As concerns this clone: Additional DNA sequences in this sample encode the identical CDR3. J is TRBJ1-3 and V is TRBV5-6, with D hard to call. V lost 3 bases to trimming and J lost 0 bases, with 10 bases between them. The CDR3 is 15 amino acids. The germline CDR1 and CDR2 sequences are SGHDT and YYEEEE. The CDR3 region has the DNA TGTGCCAGCAGCTCGGGAAGAGTCTCTGGAAACACCATATATTTT. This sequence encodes CASSSGRVSGNTIYF.

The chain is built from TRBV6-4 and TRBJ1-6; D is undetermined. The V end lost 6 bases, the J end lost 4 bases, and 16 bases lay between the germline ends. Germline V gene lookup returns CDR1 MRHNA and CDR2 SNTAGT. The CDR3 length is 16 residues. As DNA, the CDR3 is TGTGCCAGCAGGGAGACTGCTAATCGTTATAATTCACCCCTCCACTTT. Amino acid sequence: CASRETANRYNSPLHF.

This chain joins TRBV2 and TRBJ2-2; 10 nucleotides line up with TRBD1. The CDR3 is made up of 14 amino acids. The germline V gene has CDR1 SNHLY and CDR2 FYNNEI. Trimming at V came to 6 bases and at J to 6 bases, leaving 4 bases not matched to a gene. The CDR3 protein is CASRRTGGAGELFF. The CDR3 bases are TGTGCCAGCAGGCGGACAGGGGGGGCCGGGGAGCTGTTTTTT.

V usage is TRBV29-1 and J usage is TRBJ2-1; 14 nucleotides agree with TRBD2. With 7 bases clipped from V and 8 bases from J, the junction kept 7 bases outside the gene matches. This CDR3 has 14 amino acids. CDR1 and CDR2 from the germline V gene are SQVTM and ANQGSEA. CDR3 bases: TGCAGCGGCCAGACTAGCGGGAGGGCCGATGAGCAGTTCTTC. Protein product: CSGQTSGRADEQFF.

In DNA, the CDR3 is TGTGCCAGCAGTGGACTAGCGGGAGGCTATGAGCAGTTCTTC. It translates to CASSGLAGGYEQFF. The genes are TRBV27 and TRBJ2-1; 14 positions agree with TRBD2. Germline CDR1 MNHEY, CDR2 SMNVEV (reference sequence). J gave up 8 bases and V 5 bases, and 2 bases lay outside the gene matches. This CDR3 is built from 14 residues.

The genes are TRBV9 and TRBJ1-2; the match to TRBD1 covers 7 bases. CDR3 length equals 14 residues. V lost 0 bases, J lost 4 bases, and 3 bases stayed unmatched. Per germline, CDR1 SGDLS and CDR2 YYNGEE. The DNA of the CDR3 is TGTGCCAGCAGCGTAGGGGGACAGTCCTATGGCTACACCTTC. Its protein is CASSVGGQSYGYTF.

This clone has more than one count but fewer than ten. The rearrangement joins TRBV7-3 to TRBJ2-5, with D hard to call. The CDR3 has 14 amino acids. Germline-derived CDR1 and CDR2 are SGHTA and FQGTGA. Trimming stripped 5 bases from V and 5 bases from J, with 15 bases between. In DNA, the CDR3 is TGTGCCAGCAGCCCCCGGGTTCCGGTCGAGACCCAGTACTTC. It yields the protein CASSPRVPVETQYF.

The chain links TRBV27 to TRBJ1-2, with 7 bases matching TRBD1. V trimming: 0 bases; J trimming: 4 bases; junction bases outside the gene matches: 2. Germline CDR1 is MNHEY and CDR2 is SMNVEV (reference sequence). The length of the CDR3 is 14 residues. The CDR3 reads CASSLSTGIYGYTF. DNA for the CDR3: TGTGCCAGCAGTTTATCGACAGGGATCTATGGCTACACCTTC.

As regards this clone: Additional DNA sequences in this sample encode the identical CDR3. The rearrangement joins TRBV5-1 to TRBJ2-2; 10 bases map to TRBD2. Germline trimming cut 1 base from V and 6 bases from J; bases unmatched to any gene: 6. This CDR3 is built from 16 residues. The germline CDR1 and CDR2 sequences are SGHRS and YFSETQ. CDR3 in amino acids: CASSLRVAGGPGELFF. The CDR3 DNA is TGCGCCAGCAGCTTGCGGGTAGCGGGGGGTCCCGGGGAGCTGTTTTTT.

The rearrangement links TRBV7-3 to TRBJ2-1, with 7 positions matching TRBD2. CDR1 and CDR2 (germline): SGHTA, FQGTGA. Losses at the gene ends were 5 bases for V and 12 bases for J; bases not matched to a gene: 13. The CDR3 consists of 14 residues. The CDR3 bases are TGTGCCAGCAGCCTGGACGGGCGGGGGTCACGGCAGTTCTTC. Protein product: CASSLDGRGSRQFF.